One and the same sample provided the 9 T cell receptor beta chains below, sequenced in a study of blood T cell repertoires in COVID-19. Method: immunoSEQ multiplex PCR; TCRdb's copy keeps in-frame clones and lacks some. The table lists approximately 33,000 clones, about nine tenths of them singletons. Sequencing was done on a sample of peripheral blood. The receptors here all came from an older man with acute or convalescent COVID-19.

The V call is TRBV29-1, the J call TRBJ2-6; a weak D match, TRBD1 (6 bases). Per the germline V gene, CDR1 is SQVTM and CDR2 is ANQGSEA. Trimming removed 0 bases from V and 1 base from J, with 13 bases in between. This CDR3 contains 17 residues. Here the CDR3 reads CSVEEIQGLSGANVLTF. In DNA form, the CDR3 reads TGCAGCGTTGAAGAAATCCAGGGGCTATCTGGGGCCAACGTCCTGACTTTC.

The rearrangement uses TRBV19 and TRBJ2-1; 7 bases map to TRBD2. Germline-derived CDR1 and CDR2 are LNHDA and SQIVND (reference sequence). CDR3 size: 15 residues. J was trimmed by 7 bases and V by 7 bases; bases with no gene match: 13. The CDR3 DNA follows: TGTGCCAGTACCGGAGGTTGGGCGGGAGCGAATGAGCAGTTCTTC. It specifies CASTGGWAGANEQFF. The variable domain in full, with the rest retrieved from reference TRBV19 and TRBJ2-1, is DGGITQSPKYLFRKEGQNVTLSCEQNLNHDAMYWYRQDPGQGLRLIYYSQIVNDFQKGDIAEGYSVSREKKESFPLTVTSAQKNPTAFYLCASTGGWAGANEQFFGPGTRLTVL.

V and J are TRBV11-2 and TRBJ2-1; D gene uncertain. Germline CDR1 SGHAT, CDR2 FQNNGV. The length of the CDR3 is 12 residues. Between the trimmed V and J ends, which lost 3 bases and 4 bases, there was a span of 4 bases. CDR3 DNA: TGTGCCAGCAGCTTTACATACAATGAGCAGTTCTTC. This translates into CASSFTYNEQFF.

The rearrangement uses TRBV4-2 and TRBJ1-2; D unclear. V lost 0 bases and J lost 2, with 7 bases in between. The CDR3 has 14 residues. CDR1 is LGHNA and CDR2 is YNFKEQ in the germline V gene. The CDR3 coding sequence is TGTGCCAGCAGCCAAGAGGGGAGAAACTATGGCTACACCTTC. Its translation: CASSQEGRNYGYTF.

This clone was recorded a few times. The chain combines TRBV6-5 with TRBJ1-2; 7 nucleotides agree with TRBD1. The germline V gene has CDR1 MNHEY and CDR2 SVGAGI. Trimming at V came to 10 bases and at J to 8 bases, leaving 13 bases not matched to a gene. This CDR3 spans 13 amino acids. The CDR3: CATSTGLSPGYTF. The CDR3 region has the DNA TGTGCCACGTCGACAGGGTTGTCCCCGGGCTACACCTTC.

This clone turned up a few times. The chain employs TRBV9 and TRBJ2-3; D gene uncertain. The V gene lost 3 bases and the J gene lost 1 base, with 12 bases spanning the gap. In germline, CDR1 is SGDLS, CDR2 YYNGEE. The CDR3 runs to 15 residues. The CDR3 region has the DNA TGTGCCAGCAGCGGAAACCCCTCGGGCACAGATACGCAGTATTTT. The encoded protein is CASSGNPSGTDTQYF.

CDR3 in amino acids: CASSIPRDRGPSTNEKLFF. The DNA of the CDR3 is TGTGCCAGTAGTATCCCACGGGACAGGGGGCCATCAACTAATGAAAAACTGTTTTTT. The chain carries TRBV19 and TRBJ1-4; 12 bases match TRBD1. V was pared by 3 bases and J by 0 bases, with 8 bases of the junction left unmatched. Looked up from germline, CDR1 is LNHDA and CDR2 is SQIVND (reference sequence). The CDR3 is 19 residues long.

The rearrangement links TRBV19 to TRBJ1-3; D uncertain. The CDR3 runs to 15 residues. Trimming took off 6 bases at V and 4 bases at J, with 16 bases between the two ends. Germline lookup yields CDR1 LNHDA and CDR2 SQIVND (reference sequence). DNA for the CDR3: TGTGCCAGTAGATGGGAGGGCGCGCCCGGAAACACCATATATTTT. Translating gives CASRWEGAPGNTIYF.

The chain joins TRBV6-2 or TRBV6-3 to TRBJ1-1; TRBD1 matches at 10 bases. Germline V gives CDR1 MNHEY, CDR2 SVGEGT. This CDR3 comprises 15 residues. V shed 6 bases, J shed 5 bases, and the junction held 9 bases outside the gene matches. CDR3 amino acids: CASSGPGTGVTEAFF. CDR3 sequence (DNA): TGTGCCAGCAGCGGACCCGGGACAGGGGTTACTGAAGCTTTCTTT.